A single sample is the source of the 24 T cell receptor beta chains below, sequenced in a study of beta chain features in type 1 diabetes. Since all of the isolated RNA was reverse transcribed, expressed TCRB transcripts were what got sequenced. Repertoires were generated with immunoSEQ multiplex PCR, while TCRdb's copy carries only in-frame clones and drops some. The sample holds some 150,000 clones; 6.9% are singletons and the top ten take about 1.5%. Sequenced input: central memory CD4+ T cells from blood. The source of these receptors is a woman between 25 and 40 years old in good health.

There are a few counts of this clone. The sample carries other DNA sequences with the same CDR3. The chain combines TRBV19 with TRBJ2-1, with 8 bases fitting TRBD2. This CDR3 has 16 residues. V was pared by 3 bases and J by 2 bases, with 6 bases of the junction left unmatched. Germline V gene lookup returns CDR1 LNHDA and CDR2 SQIVND (reference sequence). The CDR3 DNA reads TGTGCCAGTAGTATGGGGCTAGCGGGCCCCTACAATGAGCAGTTCTTC. Translating gives CASSMGLAGPYNEQFF. The full variable domain, in which reference TRBV19 and TRBJ2-1 provide the parts outside the CDR3, is DGGITQSPKYLFRKEGQNVTLSCEQNLNHDAMYWYRQDPGQGLRLIYYSQIVNDFQKGDIAEGYSVSREKKESFPLTVTSAQKNPTAFYLCASSMGLAGPYNEQFFGPGTRLTVL.

The sample holds many counts of this clone. The chain is built from TRBV29-1 and TRBJ1-2; TRBD1 is a possible D gene (5 bases). The CDR3 has 12 residues. Germline CDR1 is SQVTM and CDR2 is ANQGSEA. V lost 6 bases and J 3 bases, leaving 11 bases between the germline ends. In DNA, the CDR3 is TGCAGCGTCCAGGGTGTCGACTATGGCTACACCTTC. It encodes CSVQGVDYGYTF.

This chain uses TRBV7-2 with TRBJ2-1, with 11 bases that match TRBD2. The V gene end was trimmed by 0 bases and the J gene end by 6 bases; junction bases not matched to a gene: 13. Germline V gene lookup returns CDR1 SGHTA and CDR2 FQGNSA. The CDR3 sequence is 19 residues long. The CDR3 DNA follows: TGTGCCAGCAGCTTAGCCCCGACTAGCGGGACCGATCAGGGCAATGAGCAGTTCTTC. Amino acid sequence: CASSLAPTSGTDQGNEQFF.

This clone was counted a few times. This chain links TRBV5-6 with TRBJ1-4, with 7 bases that match TRBD1. Trimming cost V 4 bases and J 8 bases; bases outside gene matches: 8. Germline CDR1 and CDR2: SGHDT and YYEEEE. This CDR3 comprises 14 residues. The CDR3 region is CASSGTDGDEKLFF. In DNA form, the CDR3 reads TGTGCCAGCAGCGGGACAGATGGAGACGAAAAACTGTTTTTT. The full variable domain, completed using reference TRBV5-6 and TRBJ1-4, is DAGVTQSPTHLIKTRGQQVTLRCSPKSGHDTVSWYQQALGQGPQFIFQYYEEEERQRGNFPDRFSGHQFPNYSSELNVNALLLGDSALYLCASSGTDGDEKLFFGSGTQLSVL.

CDR3 residues: CASSLRTLDGYTF. CDR3 sequence (DNA): TGTGCCAGCAGCTTACGAACCTTAGATGGCTACACCTTC. The gene calls are TRBV7-2 and TRBJ1-2; D gene ambiguous. In germline, CDR1 is SGHTA, CDR2 FQGNSA. V was pared by 2 bases and J by 6 bases, with 10 bases between. This CDR3 has 13 residues.

This clone was observed many times. The chain links TRBV5-1 to TRBJ1-2; D is unresolved. Germline CDR1 reads SGHRS; CDR2 reads YFSETQ. This CDR3 contains 13 residues. The ends were cut back, 6 bases at V and 7 bases at J, with 16 bases in the middle. The CDR3 DNA follows: TGCGCCAGCAATCCGGAAGGGAGTAGTGGCTACACCTTC. Protein product: CASNPEGSSGYTF.

V and J are TRBV5-4 and TRBJ2-7, with D perhaps matching TRBD2 (7 bases). CDR1 SGHNT and CDR2 YYREEE come from the germline V gene (reference sequence). The CDR3 is made up of 17 amino acids. The germline V and J ends were trimmed by 4 bases and 0 bases, with 20 bases remaining between them. The CDR3 sequence: CASSGGGGTANSYEQYF. As DNA, the CDR3 is TGTGCCAGCAGCGGGGGGGGCGGGACGGCGAACTCCTACGAGCAGTACTTC.

This chain joins TRBV7-9 and TRBJ2-7; a possible D gene is TRBD2 (6 bases). Germline CDR1 reads SEHNR; CDR2 reads FQNEAQ (reference sequence). With 10 bases removed from V and 5 bases from J, the gap between germline ends came to 9 bases. There are 10 residues in the CDR3. DNA for the CDR3: TGTGCCACCAAGCGGGACGAGCAGTACTTC. This translates into CATKRDEQYF.

The sample holds a few counts of this clone. The V and J genes are TRBV5-5 and TRBJ2-1; 8 nucleotides agree with TRBD2. Germline trimming cut 4 bases from V and 2 bases from J; bases unmatched to any gene: 8. CDR1 is SGHKS, CDR2 YYEKEE, per germline (reference sequence). The CDR3 extends over 16 amino acids. This CDR3 is CASSRTSGGAYNEQFF. Here the CDR3 DNA reads TGTGCCAGCAGCCGAACTAGCGGTGGGGCCTACAATGAGCAGTTCTTC.

This clone was seen many times. V is TRBV6-1 and J is TRBJ2-4; TRBD2 agrees at 7 bases. Germline CDR1 MNHNS, CDR2 SASEGT. Trimming at V came to 0 bases and at J to 11 bases, leaving 7 bases not matched to a gene. The CDR3 has 14 residues. CDR3 sequence reads: CASSEARTRAVQYF. The CDR3 DNA reads TGTGCCAGCAGTGAAGCGAGGACTAGGGCTGTTCAGTACTTC.

The chain combines TRBV27 with TRBJ1-5; D is possibly TRBD1 (5 bases). This CDR3 region has 15 residues. The germline CDR1 and CDR2 sequences are MNHEY and SMNVEV (reference sequence). V was clipped by 7 bases and J by 4 bases, with 17 bases between them. In DNA form, the CDR3 reads TGTGCCAGCAACCTATGGGGGGGGAGGAATCAGCCCCAGCATTTT. Amino acid sequence: CASNLWGGRNQPQHF.

This clone was counted between two and nine times. This chain connects TRBV10-3 to TRBJ2-7; 8 bases line up with TRBD2. CDR3 length: 17 amino acids. CDR1 and CDR2 (germline): ENHRY, SYGVKD. V was clipped by 6 bases and J by 6 bases; unmatched bases: 19. The CDR3 coding sequence is TGTGCCATCAGCCGGAGCGGTTCCGGGAGGGGTCCCTCCGAGCAGTACTTC. Translating it yields CAISRSGSGRGPSEQYF.

The sample holds many counts of this clone. The chain has TRBV9 and TRBJ2-3; the D gene is possibly TRBD1 (6 bases). The germline CDR1 and CDR2 sequences are SGDLS and YYNGEE. The CDR3 contains 17 residues. V was shortened by 4 bases and J by 2 bases, with 20 bases between the two germline ends. CDR3 in amino acids: CASSTSGQKGNTDTQYF. CDR3 coding DNA: TGTGCCAGCAGCACCAGTGGACAGAAAGGGAACACAGATACGCAGTATTTT.

This clone appeared many times. V usage is TRBV2 and J usage is TRBJ1-5, with D hard to call. CDR1 and CDR2 (germline): SNHLY, FYNNEI. The CDR3 totals 12 residues. V dropped 3 bases and J dropped 5 bases, with 5 bases sitting between them. CDR3 sequence: CASSDVDQPQHF. CDR3 DNA sequence: TGTGCCAGCAGTGACGTTGATCAGCCCCAGCATTTT.

This clone has only a few counts. The chain is built from TRBV28 and TRBJ2-1, with TRBD2 identical over 11 bases. Germline V gene lookup returns CDR1 MDHEN and CDR2 SYDVKM. The CDR3 covers 15 residues. The J segment lost 7 bases and the V segment lost 7 bases, leaving 9 bases of the junction unmatched. DNA of the CDR3: TGTGCCAGCAAATCCCCTAGCGGGAGGAGTAATGAGCAGTTCTTC. It translates to CASKSPSGRSNEQFF.

V usage is TRBV4-1 and J usage is TRBJ2-7; TRBD1 agrees at 7 bases. This CDR3 has 16 amino acids. Germline V gene data show CDR1 as MGHRA and CDR2 as YSYEKL. V dropped 0 bases and J dropped 2; count of bases not matched to a gene: 7. CDR3 sequence (DNA): TGCGCCAGCAGCCAAGATCATACAGGGGATACCTACGAGCAGTACTTC. This gives the protein CASSQDHTGDTYEQYF.

This clone showed up just a few times. The CDR3 DNA reads as TGTGCCAGCAGTGATAGCGGGAGACGGAGCACAGATACGCAGTATTTT. This encodes CASSDSGRRSTDTQYF. This chain joins TRBV25-1 and TRBJ2-3, with TRBD2 matching 9 bases. Germline V gene data show CDR1 as MGHDK and CDR2 as SYGVNS. V trimming: 3 bases; J trimming: 0 bases; junction bases outside the gene matches: 4. The CDR3 has 16 amino acids.

In this sample, this clone turned up a few times. The chain employs TRBV7-2 and TRBJ2-7; D remains unclear. CDR1 is SGHTA and CDR2 is FQGNSA in the germline V gene. V lost 1 base to trimming and J lost 6 bases, with 4 bases between them. This CDR3 has 11 amino acids. The CDR3: CASSLVREQYF. CDR3 coding DNA: TGTGCCAGCAGCTTAGTTCGCGAGCAGTACTTC. Combining the CDR3 with reference TRBV7-2 and TRBJ2-7 gives the whole variable domain GAGVSQSPSNKVTEKGKDVELRCDPISGHTALYWYRQSLGQGLEFLIYFQGNSAPDKSGLPSDRFSAERTGGSVSTLTIQRTQQEDSAVYLCASSLVREQYFGPGTRLTVT.

This clone was detected only a few times. Other DNA variants within this sample encode the same CDR3. The chain carries TRBV28 and TRBJ2-3, with 7 bases identical to TRBD2. J was trimmed by 2 bases and V by 2 bases; bases with no gene match: 4. The V gene's germline CDR1 is MDHEN and CDR2 SYDVKM. This CDR3 has 15 residues. DNA of the CDR3: TGTGCCAGCAGTTTACCTAGCGGTCTCACAGATACGCAGTATTTT. This gives the protein CASSLPSGLTDTQYF. Full variable domain (remainder filled in from reference TRBV28 and TRBJ2-3): DVKVTQSSRYLVKRTGEKVFLECVQDMDHENMFWYRQDPGLGLRLIYFSYDVKMKEKGDIPEGYSVSREKKERFSLILESASTNQTSMYLCASSLPSGLTDTQYFGPGTRLTVL.

The CDR3 DNA sequence: TGTGCCAGCAGTTACTCCGGGGGGTCCCCTAACTATGGCTACACCTTC. Translated: CASSYSGGSPNYGYTF. This sequence joins TRBV6-7 and TRBJ1-2; the D gene is possibly TRBD1 (5 bases). TRBV6-7 falls under the ORF class, with uncertain function. The CDR3 is 16 amino acids. Trimming took 0 bases from V and 0 from J, leaving 11 bases between them.

The chain joins TRBV6-5 to TRBJ1-5; D gene uncertain. This CDR3 spans 15 amino acids. CDR1 and CDR2 (germline): MNHEY, SVGAGI. Trimming pared 6 bases from V and 0 bases from J, leaving 12 bases between. The DNA for the CDR3 is TGTGCCAGCAGCCTACTACCCCATAGCAATCAGCCCCAGCATTTT. Translation: CASSLLPHSNQPQHF.

This clone was seen more than once but under ten times. The chain carries TRBV7-8 and TRBJ2-5; D is perhaps TRBD2 (5 bases). The CDR3 consists of 17 residues. Trimming removed 6 bases from V and 5 bases from J, with 25 bases in between. CDR1 is SGHVS and CDR2 is FQNEAQ in the germline V gene. The CDR3 here is CASSFPRRLDLTETQYF. The CDR3 DNA is TGTGCCAGCAGTTTTCCGCGTCGACTGGACTTAACGGAGACCCAGTACTTC.

This clone was seen only a few times. This chain links TRBV10-3 with TRBJ2-4, with 9 bases fitting TRBD1. V shed 6 bases and J 7 bases; nucleotides not matched to a gene: 7. The CDR3 sequence is 14 residues long. CDR1 ENHRY and CDR2 SYGVKD come from the germline V gene. The CDR3: CAISAGTGFNIQYF. DNA of the CDR3: TGTGCCATCAGCGCCGGGACAGGGTTCAACATTCAGTACTTC.

This clone was recorded at least ten times. The chain has TRBV5-5 and TRBJ2-2; D call uncertain. CDR3 length equals 14 residues. Trimming removed 0 bases at V and 1 base at J, with 4 bases between. The germline gives CDR1 SGHKS, CDR2 YYEKEE (reference sequence). CDR3 in amino acids: CASSLVLNTGELFF. In DNA form, the CDR3 reads TGTGCCAGCAGCTTGGTCCTGAACACCGGGGAGCTGTTTTTT.